This paragraph covers one T cell receptor beta chain sequence. The antigen remains unidentified. The sample comes from a study of identical twins. V lost 4 bases, J lost 3 bases, and 13 bases lay in between. The CDR3 length is 15 residues. Germline-derived CDR1 and CDR2 are MNHNS and SASEGT. Unique molecular identifiers were present on the cDNA, and a universal primer site came from template switching. TCRdb passed the 5' RACE reads through MiXCR, listing each CDR3 protein once. The profile shows approximately 500,000 distinct CDR3 sequences, approximately 24% of them singletons. Study outcomes and limitations: Conclusions leaned on cross-sectional statistical analysis and did not track the same donors over time.

These sequences were also reported in another study, on T cells expressing NK-cell markers. From that report: Several experiments added an anti-gamma-delta TCR antibody to sort only alpha-beta TCR T cells.

The rearrangement joins TRBV6-1 to TRBJ2-4, with a weak D call TRBD1 (6 bases). Sequenced material: CD4+ T cells sorted from blood. This clonotype originated in a woman aged 18-29 years in good health. The DNA of the CDR3 is TGTGCCAGCAGTGTACAGGGATCGGGCAAAAACATTCAGTACTTC. Translating gives CASSVQGSGKNIQYF.